These T cell receptor beta chains were read from a single sample in a study of monozygotic twins with inflammatory bowel disease. Reprocessing the 5' RACE reads, TCRdb reports a single entry for every CDR3 protein and omits DNA. This table holds 80,000 or so distinct CDR3 sequences. The specimen was blood. The receptors stem from a human donor with ulcerative colitis or Crohn's disease, or a healthy co-twin of an affected twin (not recorded which). The CDR3 runs from the conserved cysteine through the conserved F or W. Each record gives: J gene, V gene, CDR3 protein.

>TRBJ1-1|TRBV5-1
CASSLGHGVNTEAFF
>TRBJ1-5|TRBV4-2
CASSQVGGPDPYSNQPQHF
>TRBJ1-1|TRBV5-1
CASSLSSLLGTEAFF
>TRBJ2-2|TRBV11-2
CASSIRGDGELFF
>TRBJ1-2|TRBV5-1
CASSPDDSYGYTF
>TRBJ2-7|TRBV7-9
CASSLRGFEQYF
>TRBJ2-1|TRBV5-1
CASSLVGPSSYNEQFF
>TRBJ1-2|TRBV5-6
CASSQLNSDGYTF
>TRBJ1-1|TRBV27
CASSRDQSNTEAFF
>TRBJ2-3|TRBV20-1
CSASLVGGVTDTQYF
>TRBJ2-7|TRBV7-2
CASSPGGVISSYEQYF
>TRBJ2-3|TRBV10-3
CAIRDSGDTQYF
>TRBJ1-1|TRBV12-3/TRBV12-4
CASTRPGDAEAFF
>TRBJ2-2|TRBV20-1
CSADSDTGEPFF
>TRBJ1-2|TRBV20-1
CSARHFYGYTF
>TRBJ2-6|TRBV14
CASSQGGANVLTF
>TRBJ1-1|TRBV13
CASSLGTEAFF
>TRBJ2-3|TRBV5-6
CASFIAGGINLPDTQYF
>TRBJ2-1|TRBV18
CASSPPGDRIYNEQFF
>TRBJ1-6|TRBV9
CASSGGVSYNSPLHF
>TRBJ2-2|TRBV7-8
CASSLARPGELFF
>TRBJ1-6|TRBV7-9
CASSTGGNSPLHF
>TRBJ1-1|TRBV5-6
CASSLVQRNTEAFF
>TRBJ2-2|TRBV7-9
CASSPRSVRELFF
>TRBJ1-1|TRBV12-3/TRBV12-4
CASGTGIMNTEAFF
>TRBJ1-1|TRBV27
CASSLSTRESTEAFF
>TRBJ1-5|TRBV20-1
CSARTGDLEPQHF